A single sample is the source of the 13 T cell receptor beta chains below, sequenced in a study of blood T cell repertoires in COVID-19. Libraries were prepared by immunoSEQ multiplex PCR; TCRdb keeps only in-frame clonotypes and omits some of them. The sample consists of more than 150,000 clones, roughly nine tenths of them appearing once. The sample consisted of peripheral blood. Receptors were obtained from a man aged 45 to 65 with acute or convalescent COVID-19.

The chain couples TRBV11-2 to TRBJ2-5; D is perhaps TRBD2 (6 bases). V was clipped by 3 bases and J by 1 base, with 9 bases between them. Germline assignment: CDR1 SGHAT and CDR2 FQNNGV. The length of the CDR3 is 14 residues. The CDR3 coding sequence is TGTGCCAGCAGCTTCGGAGGGGTCCAAGAGACCCAGTACTTC. It is translated as CASSFGGVQETQYF. The full variable domain, rest sourced from reference TRBV11-2 and TRBJ2-5, is EAGVAQSPRYKIIEKRQSVAFWCNPISGHATLYWYQQILGQGPKLLIQFQNNGVVDDSQLPKDRFSAERLKGVDSTLKIQPAKLEDSAVYLCASSFGGVQETQYFGPGTRLLVL.

The chain combines TRBV7-2 with TRBJ1-6; TRBD1 agrees at 8 bases. Germline V gene sequence: CDR1 SGHTA, CDR2 FQGNSA. This CDR3 spans 17 amino acids. Trimming cost V 4 bases and J 0 bases; bases outside gene matches: 5. CDR3 nucleotides: TGTGCCAGCAGCTCCCACACAGGGGGCTCCTATAATTCACCCCTCCACTTT. Translating gives CASSSHTGGSYNSPLHF.

This clone was seen once. This rearrangement joins TRBV27 to TRBJ2-1, with 9 positions matching TRBD2. The germline V gene has CDR1 MNHEY and CDR2 SMNVEV (reference sequence). The CDR3 runs 16 residues. The junction had 4 bases not matched to a gene; V was cut back by 4 bases and J by 0 bases. CDR3 bases: TGTGCCAGCAGTTCTAATAGCGGGAGCTCCTACAATGAGCAGTTCTTC. Residues: CASSSNSGSSYNEQFF.

The rearrangement joins TRBV5-1 to TRBJ1-2; D perhaps matches TRBD1 (5 bases). The CDR3 sequence is 14 residues long. CDR1 and CDR2 (germline): SGHRS, YFSETQ. Trimming left V 0 bases short and J 2 bases short, with 8 bases between. The CDR3 nucleotides are TGCGCCAGCAGCTTGGATCCAGGGAACTATGGCTACACCTTC. It translates to CASSLDPGNYGYTF.

The chain uses TRBV5-1 and TRBJ2-1, with 7 nucleotides matching TRBD2. This CDR3 is built from 15 residues. The V gene's germline CDR1 is SGHRS and CDR2 YFSETQ. After removal of 0 bases from V and 4 bases from J, the junction contained 4 bases not matched to a gene. CDR3 sequence (DNA): TGCGCCAGCAGCTTGGTCCGGGACTATTACAATGAGCAGTTCTTC. This codes for CASSLVRDYYNEQFF.

This chain joins TRBV29-1 and TRBJ2-7; 9 bases line up with TRBD1. In germline, CDR1 is SQVTM, CDR2 ANQGSEA. The V segment lost 6 bases and the J segment 4 bases; nucleotides outside the gene matches: 10. CDR3 size: 14 residues. CDR3 sequence reads: CSVINRDRVYEQYF. The DNA of the CDR3 is TGCAGCGTCATAAACCGGGACAGGGTTTACGAGCAGTACTTC.

This clone came up once. The V and J genes are TRBV9 and TRBJ2-6; TRBD1 is a possible D gene (6 bases). Between the trimmed V and J ends, which lost 1 base and 1 base, there was a span of 15 bases. The CDR3 is 18 amino acids. The germline V gene encodes CDR1 SGDLS and CDR2 YYNGEE. CDR3 sequence: CASSVRVQQGSGANVLTF. Written as DNA, the CDR3 is TGTGCCAGCAGCGTAAGGGTCCAACAGGGTTCTGGGGCCAACGTCCTGACTTTC.

This clone was counted a few times. The CDR3: CASSPNRGNQPQHF. CDR3 nucleotides: TGTGCCAGCTCACCTAACAGGGGCAATCAGCCCCAGCATTTT. The rearrangement uses TRBV18 and TRBJ1-5, with a tentative D call TRBD1 (6 bases). The V end lost 3 bases, the J end lost 2 bases, and 8 bases lay between the germline ends. The germline gives CDR1 KGHSH, CDR2 LQKENI. This CDR3 is built from 14 residues.

The table lists this clone with a count of one. This chain links TRBV27 with TRBJ1-6; D gene uncertain. The ends were cut back, 1 base at V and 7 bases at J, with 11 bases in the middle. This CDR3 region has 15 residues. Germline V gene lookup returns CDR1 MNHEY and CDR2 SMNVEV (reference sequence). The CDR3 DNA is TGTGCCAGCAGTTTATTGGGCGGGGTCAATTCACCCCTCCACTTT. This encodes CASSLLGGVNSPLHF.

The rearrangement links TRBV4-2 to TRBJ1-4, with D hard to call. The CDR3 runs 17 residues. V lost 0 bases to trimming and J lost 0 bases, with 11 bases between them. Germline V gene data show CDR1 as LGHNA and CDR2 as YNFKEQ. The DNA for the CDR3 is TGTGCCAGCAGCCAAGATTGGGCAGGCACAACTAATGAAAAACTGTTTTTT. Translation: CASSQDWAGTTNEKLFF.

J is TRBJ2-7 and V is TRBV9; TRBD1 is a possible D gene (6 bases). This CDR3 is 15 amino acids long. Trimming stripped 4 bases from V and 5 bases from J, with 19 bases between. Germline V gives CDR1 SGDLS, CDR2 YYNGEE. The CDR3 reads CASSLGTGYSDEQYV. For the CDR3, the DNA is TGTGCCAGCAGCCTAGGTACAGGGTATTCTGACGAGCAGTACGTC.

V is TRBV30 and J is TRBJ1-5, with a possible D match to TRBD1 (5 bases). Germline CDR1 GTSNPN, CDR2 SVGIG (reference sequence). The CDR3 totals 14 residues. Trimming took 1 base from V and 0 from J, leaving 7 bases between them. This CDR3 reads CAWSGQNSNQPQHF. Written as DNA, the CDR3 is TGTGCCTGGAGTGGACAGAATAGCAATCAGCCCCAGCATTTT.

The rearrangement joins TRBV10-3 to TRBJ2-7; D may be TRBD1 (5 bases). Germline lookup yields CDR1 ENHRY and CDR2 SYGVKD. CDR3 size: 13 residues. Between the trimmed V and J ends, which lost 3 bases and 4 bases, there was a span of 10 bases. CDR3 nucleotide sequence: TGTGCCATCAGTGACATGGACACTTACGAGCAGTACTTC. It encodes CAISDMDTYEQYF.